This T cell receptor (beta chain) was sequenced in a study of blood T cell repertoires in COVID-19. Across the study: Collection of acute and convalescent COVID-19 samples took place in the United States, Italy and Spain. PBMCs, B-cell-depleted T cells, or T cells provided the cDNA or gDNA that made up the material.

CDR3 size: 14 residues. V lost 0 bases and J lost 6, with 12 bases in between. The germline CDR1 and CDR2 sequences are LGHNA and YSLEER. The repertoire was sequenced with immunoSEQ multiplex PCR; TCRdb's copy has only in-frame clones and lacks some. The profile covers 50,000 to 65,000 clones, with roughly 72% appearing a single time and 5.5% to 7% taken by the ten largest. The genes are TRBV4-3 and TRBJ2-7; weak D call: TRBD2 (6 bases). This receptor was identified in a woman aged 45 to 65 with active or convalescent COVID-19. Sequencing input: peripheral blood. The CDR3 DNA sequence: TGCGCCAGCAGCCAAGACTTTGGAGGGCCCGAGCAGTACTTC. Translating gives CASSQDFGGPEQYF.